This T cell receptor beta chain was retrieved from a study of CD8+CD57+ T cells in acquired aplastic anemia. Background on the study: Yields of DNA that came from sorted CD4+ and CD8+ cells averaged roughly 3.2 ug.

The V gene's germline CDR1 is MNHNS and CDR2 SASEGT. The CDR3 consists of 14 residues. V was cut by 7 bases and J by 7 bases, with 16 bases left in between. The sequenced patients had an expansion of CD8+CD57+ cells seen by flow cytometry. The blood sampling took place in patients who had so far received no therapy. Researchers used genomic DNA as the template to profile TCR beta VDJ and CDR3. MiXCR, applied by TCRdb to the reads, yields one record per CDR3 protein. The table shows some 150,000 distinct CDR3 sequences, with roughly 49% occurring only once. There are many counts of this clonotype. The receptor was derived from a human donor with aplastic anemia. The rearrangement uses TRBV6-1 and TRBJ1-4; weak D call: TRBD1 (5 bases). Sequenced material: sorted CD4+, CD8+, or CD8+CD57+ T cells (not recorded which) from PBMCs. The CDR3 sequence: CASTAGTRGEKLFF. The CDR3 coding sequence is TGTGCCAGCACCGCGGGGACGAGGGGTGAAAAACTGTTTTTT.